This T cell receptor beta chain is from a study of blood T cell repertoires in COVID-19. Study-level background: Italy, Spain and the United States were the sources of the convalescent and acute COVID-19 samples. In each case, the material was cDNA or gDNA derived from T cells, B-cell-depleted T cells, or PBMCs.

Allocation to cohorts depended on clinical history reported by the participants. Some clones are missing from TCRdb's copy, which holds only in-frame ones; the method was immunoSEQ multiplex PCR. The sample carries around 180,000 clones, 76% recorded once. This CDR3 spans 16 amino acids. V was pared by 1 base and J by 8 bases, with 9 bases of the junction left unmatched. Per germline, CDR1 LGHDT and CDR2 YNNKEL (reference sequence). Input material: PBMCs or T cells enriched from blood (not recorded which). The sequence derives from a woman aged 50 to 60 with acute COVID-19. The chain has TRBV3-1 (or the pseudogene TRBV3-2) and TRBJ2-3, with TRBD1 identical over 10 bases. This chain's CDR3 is CASSQAGQGSGGTQYF. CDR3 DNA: TGTGCCAGCAGCCAAGCGGGACAGGGGTCTGGCGGTACGCAGTATTTT.